This T cell receptor beta chain originates from a study of blood T cell repertoires in COVID-19 (dated by TCRdb to the early 2020s). In terms of the full investigation: Collaborator samples came from the United States, Italy and Spain and covered acute and convalescent phases of COVID-19. The prospective study material was composed of cDNA or gDNA derived from T cells, B-cell-depleted T cells, or PBMCs. Subjects who had been exposed to COVID-19, were actively infected with it, or had recovered from it provided the deeply sampled blood TCRbeta repertoires that made up the dataset. The repertoires were released in a freely available public database intended as a resource for research on the immune response to SARS-CoV-2. Samples were obtained from the ongoing ImmuneRACE study (first 160 participants) and from about 1,300 subjects provided by 6 global collaborators. Sample metadata almost always included a de-identified subject ID, COVID-19 status, age in years and sex. Where available, HLA class I and class II types were obtained from metadata supplied by the sample provider rather than from assay-based typing. Findings and caveats that apply to the study as a whole: The quantity of clinical and demographic metadata differed by source and by participant and was supplied without curation.

The immunoSEQ Assay, a bias-controlled multiplex PCR, was used to amplify TCRbeta CDR3 regions from genomic DNA. The original pipeline was this. Within the assay, amplification of reference gene primers was used to estimate how many nucleated cells each sample contained. To quantify the absolute abundance of each unique TCRbeta CDR3 rearrangement, sequence reads were collapsed and filtered. For each sample, productive Simpson clonality was calculated as the square root of Simpson's diversity index over productive rearrangements. The clones in this table, taken by TCRdb from immuneACCESS, are in-frame only. Not every clone is retained; where verified, under half of the shortfall comes from an unresolved V gene, and the cause of the rest is unknown. Clonal size and the V and J genes are those of that table, whereas D and trimming came from the DNA. The sample contains about 220,000 clones, approximately 83% of them found a single time. The ten top clones hold around 2.7% of the sample.

A note on this clone: This receptor's antigen is unknown. Base qualities were left out, and no much larger clone turns up one base away.

Another Seattle source contributed samples from volunteer blood donors who had recovered from COVID-19. Collaborating institutions collected whole blood in K2EDTA tubes following their own protocols. For TCRbeta analysis, collaborators shipped samples as frozen whole blood, isolated PBMCs, or DNA extracted from either of those sample types. CDR1 and CDR2 were assigned from the germline V gene as MDHEN and SYDVKM. The CDR3 has 17 amino acids, counting the end cysteine and phenylalanine. This entry keeps only the CDR3 DNA: 51 bases, framed from base 1. V and J are trimmed by 4 bases and 6 bases, and the gene matches miss 15 bases of the junction.

The sequence derives from a woman under 40 who had recovered from COVID-19. Sequenced: peripheral blood. This receptor chain uses TRBV28 and TRBJ2-1, and TRBD1 aligns with 7 junction nucleotides. The base sequence is TGTGCCAGCAGTTCAGCACAAACAGGGGTGGTGTCCAATGAGCAGTTCTTC. The translation is CASSSAQTGVVSNEQFF.